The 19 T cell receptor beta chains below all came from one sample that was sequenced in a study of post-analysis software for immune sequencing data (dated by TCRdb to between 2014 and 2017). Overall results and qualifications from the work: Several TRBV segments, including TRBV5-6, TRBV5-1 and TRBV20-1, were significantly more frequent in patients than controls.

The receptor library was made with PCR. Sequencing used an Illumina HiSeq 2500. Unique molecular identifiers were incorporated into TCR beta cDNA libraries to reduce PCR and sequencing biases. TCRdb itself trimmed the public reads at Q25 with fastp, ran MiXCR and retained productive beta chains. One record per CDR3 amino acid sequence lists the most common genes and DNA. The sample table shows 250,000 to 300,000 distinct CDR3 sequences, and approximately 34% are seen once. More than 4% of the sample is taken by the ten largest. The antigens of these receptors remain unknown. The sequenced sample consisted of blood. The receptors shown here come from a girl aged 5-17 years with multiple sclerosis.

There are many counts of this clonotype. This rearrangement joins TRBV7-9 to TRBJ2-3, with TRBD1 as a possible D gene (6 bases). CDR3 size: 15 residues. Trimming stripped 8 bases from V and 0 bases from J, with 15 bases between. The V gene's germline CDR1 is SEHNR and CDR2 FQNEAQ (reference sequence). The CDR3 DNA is TGTGCCAGCGACTCCAGGGGAGCTAGCACAGATACGCAGTATTTT. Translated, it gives CASDSRGASTDTQYF.

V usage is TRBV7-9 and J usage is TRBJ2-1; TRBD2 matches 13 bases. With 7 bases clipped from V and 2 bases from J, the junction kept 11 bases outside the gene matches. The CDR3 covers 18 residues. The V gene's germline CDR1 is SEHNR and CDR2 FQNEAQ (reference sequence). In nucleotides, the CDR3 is TGTGCCAGCAACCCGACTAGCGGGGGGCCGATAACCTACAATGAGCAGTTCTTC. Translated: CASNPTSGGPITYNEQFF.

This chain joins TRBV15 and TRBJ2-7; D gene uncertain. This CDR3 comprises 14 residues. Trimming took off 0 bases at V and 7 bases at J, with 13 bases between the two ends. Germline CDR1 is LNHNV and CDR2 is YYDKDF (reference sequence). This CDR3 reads CATSRDRQLGEQYF. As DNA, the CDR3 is TGTGCCACCAGCAGAGATCGGCAGTTGGGTGAGCAGTACTTC.

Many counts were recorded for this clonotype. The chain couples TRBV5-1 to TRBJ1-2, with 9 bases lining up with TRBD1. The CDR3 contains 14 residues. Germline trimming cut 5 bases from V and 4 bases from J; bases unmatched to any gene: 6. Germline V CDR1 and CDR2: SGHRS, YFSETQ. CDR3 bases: TGCGCCAGCAGGTGGGACAGGGATAGCTATGGCTACACCTTC. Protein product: CASRWDRDSYGYTF. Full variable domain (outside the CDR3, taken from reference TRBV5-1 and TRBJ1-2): KAGVTQTPRYLIKTRGQQVTLSCSPISGHRSVSWYQQTPGQGLQFLFEYFSETQRNKGNFPGRFSGRQFSNSRSEMNVSTLELGDSALYLCASRWDRDSYGYTFGSGTRLTVV.

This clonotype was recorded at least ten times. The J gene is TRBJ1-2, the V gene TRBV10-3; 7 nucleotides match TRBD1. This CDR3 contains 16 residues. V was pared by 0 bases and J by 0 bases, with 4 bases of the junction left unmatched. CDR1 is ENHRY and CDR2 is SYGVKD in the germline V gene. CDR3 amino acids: CAISESGQSTNYGYTF. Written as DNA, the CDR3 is TGTGCCATCAGTGAGTCGGGACAGTCAACTAACTATGGCTACACCTTC.

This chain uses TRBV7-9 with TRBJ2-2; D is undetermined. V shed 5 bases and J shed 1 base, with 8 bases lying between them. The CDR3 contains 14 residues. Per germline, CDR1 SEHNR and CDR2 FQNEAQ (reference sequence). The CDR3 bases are TGTGCCAGCAGCACCCGGTTGAACACCGGGGAGCTGTTTTTT. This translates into CASSTRLNTGELFF.

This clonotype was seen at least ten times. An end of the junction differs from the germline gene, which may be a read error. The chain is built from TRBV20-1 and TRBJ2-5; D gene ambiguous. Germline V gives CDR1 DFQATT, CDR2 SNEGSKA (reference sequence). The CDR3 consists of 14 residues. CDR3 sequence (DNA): TGCAGTGCCAGAGGTGGCAGCTACCAAGAGACCCAGTACTTC. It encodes CSARGGSYQETQYF.

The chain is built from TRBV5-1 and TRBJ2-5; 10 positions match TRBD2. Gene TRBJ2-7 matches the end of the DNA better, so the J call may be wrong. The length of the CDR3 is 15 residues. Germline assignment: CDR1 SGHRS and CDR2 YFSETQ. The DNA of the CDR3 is TGCGCCAGCAGCGGGGGGACTAGCGCCGCCTACGAGCAGTACTTC. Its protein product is CASSGGTSAAYEQYF.

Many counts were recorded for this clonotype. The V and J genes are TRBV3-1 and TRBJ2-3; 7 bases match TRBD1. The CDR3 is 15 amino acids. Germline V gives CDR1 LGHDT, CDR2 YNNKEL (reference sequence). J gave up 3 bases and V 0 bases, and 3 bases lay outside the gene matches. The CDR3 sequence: CASSQDDRATDTQYF. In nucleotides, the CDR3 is TGTGCCAGCAGCCAAGATGACAGGGCAACAGATACGCAGTATTTT.

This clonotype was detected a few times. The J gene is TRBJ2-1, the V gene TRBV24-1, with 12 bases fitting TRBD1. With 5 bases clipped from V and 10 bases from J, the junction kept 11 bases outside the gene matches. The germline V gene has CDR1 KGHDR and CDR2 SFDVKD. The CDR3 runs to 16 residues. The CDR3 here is CATSVGRDRGRGEQFF. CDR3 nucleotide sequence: TGTGCCACCAGTGTGGGCCGGGACAGGGGGCGTGGGGAGCAGTTCTTC.

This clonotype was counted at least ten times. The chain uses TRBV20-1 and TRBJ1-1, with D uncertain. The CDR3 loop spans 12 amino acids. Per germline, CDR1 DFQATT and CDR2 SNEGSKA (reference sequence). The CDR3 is CSTPLGAAEAFF. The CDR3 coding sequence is TGCAGCACACCCCTGGGAGCCGCTGAAGCTTTCTTT.

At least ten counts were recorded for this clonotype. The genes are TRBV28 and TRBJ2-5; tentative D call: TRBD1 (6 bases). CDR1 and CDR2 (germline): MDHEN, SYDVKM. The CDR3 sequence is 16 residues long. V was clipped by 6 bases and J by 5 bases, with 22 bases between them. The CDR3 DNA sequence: TGTGCCAGCAGCCGAGGACAGATCGTTGGATGGGAGACCCAGTACTTC. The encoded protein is CASSRGQIVGWETQYF.

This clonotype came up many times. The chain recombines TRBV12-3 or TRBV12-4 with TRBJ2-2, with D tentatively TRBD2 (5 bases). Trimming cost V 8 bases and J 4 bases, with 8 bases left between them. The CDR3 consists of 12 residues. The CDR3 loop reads CASASRTGELFF. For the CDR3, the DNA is TGTGCCAGCGCTAGCCGCACCGGGGAGCTGTTTTTT.

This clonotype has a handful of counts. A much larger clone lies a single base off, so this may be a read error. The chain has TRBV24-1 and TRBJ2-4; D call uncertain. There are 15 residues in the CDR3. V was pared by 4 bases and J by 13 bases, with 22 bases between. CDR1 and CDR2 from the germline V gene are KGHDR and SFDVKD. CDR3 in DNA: TGTGCCACCAGTGACCACCTTAGGGTGGGCAGTGAGCAGTACTTC. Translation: CATSDHLRVGSEQYF.

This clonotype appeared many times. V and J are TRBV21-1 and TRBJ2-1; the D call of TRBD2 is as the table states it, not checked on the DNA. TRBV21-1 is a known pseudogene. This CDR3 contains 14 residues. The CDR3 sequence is CASMGLAGRNEQFF. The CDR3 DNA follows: TGTGCCAGCATGGGACTAGCGGGCCGCAATGAGCAGTTCTTC.

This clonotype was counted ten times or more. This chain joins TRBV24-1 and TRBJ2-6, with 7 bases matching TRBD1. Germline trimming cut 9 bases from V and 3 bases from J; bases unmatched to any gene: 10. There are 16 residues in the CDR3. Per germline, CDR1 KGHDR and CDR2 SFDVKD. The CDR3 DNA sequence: TGTGCCACCGGCCGGGACAGTTCCCTTGGGGCCAACGTCCTGACTTTC. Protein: CATGRDSSLGANVLTF.

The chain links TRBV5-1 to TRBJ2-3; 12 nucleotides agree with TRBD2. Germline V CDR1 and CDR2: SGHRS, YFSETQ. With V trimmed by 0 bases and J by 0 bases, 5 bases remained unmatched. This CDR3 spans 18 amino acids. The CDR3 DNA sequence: TGCGCCAGCAGCTTGGGACTAGCGGGAGCAAGAAGCACAGATACGCAGTATTTT. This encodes CASSLGLAGARSTDTQYF.

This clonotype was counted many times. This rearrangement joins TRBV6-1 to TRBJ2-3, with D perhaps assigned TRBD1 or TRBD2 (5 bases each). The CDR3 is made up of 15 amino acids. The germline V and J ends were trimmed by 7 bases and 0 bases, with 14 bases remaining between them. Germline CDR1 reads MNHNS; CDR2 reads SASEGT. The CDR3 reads CASNLDEGSTDTQYF. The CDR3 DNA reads TGTGCCAGCAACCTCGATGAGGGGAGCACAGATACGCAGTATTTT.

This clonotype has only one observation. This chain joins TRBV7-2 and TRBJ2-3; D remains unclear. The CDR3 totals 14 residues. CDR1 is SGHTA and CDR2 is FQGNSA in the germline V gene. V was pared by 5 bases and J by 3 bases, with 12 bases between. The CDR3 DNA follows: TGTGCCAGCAGCCCGCCCCCCCAGACAGATACGCAGTATTTT. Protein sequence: CASSPPPQTDTQYF.